Each of the 18 T cell receptor beta chains below was sequenced from the same sample in a study of control samples from healthy donors and cancer patients. Generated by immunoSEQ multiplex PCR, the TCRdb table keeps only in-frame clones and is missing some. The top ten clones hold approximately 0.99% of a sample with about 55,000 clones, roughly 95% of them seen once. The sequencing sample was made of blood. These receptor sequences come from a woman between 18 and 29 years old in good health.

This clone has only one observation. The genes are TRBV5-1 and TRBJ2-7; no definite D call. The germline V gene has CDR1 SGHRS and CDR2 YFSETQ. The CDR3 extends over 15 amino acids. V dropped 3 bases and J dropped 2 bases, with 15 bases sitting between them. The CDR3 sequence: CASSWAPGLTYEQYF. The CDR3 region has the DNA TGCGCCAGCAGCTGGGCCCCAGGTCTTACCTACGAGCAGTACTTC. Complete variable domain (other parts from reference TRBV5-1 and TRBJ2-7): KAGVTQTPRYLIKTRGQQVTLSCSPISGHRSVSWYQQTPGQGLQFLFEYFSETQRNKGNFPGRFSGRQFSNSRSEMNVSTLELGDSALYLCASSWAPGLTYEQYFGPGTRLTVT.

With respect to this clone: A junction end diverges from the germline sequence, so it may reflect a read error. The gene calls are TRBV7-7 and TRBJ2-5; TRBD2 matches at 10 bases. Germline lookup yields CDR1 SSHAT and CDR2 FNYEAQ (reference sequence). The CDR3 is made up of 15 amino acids. This CDR3 reads CASSSSGGAAETQYF. DNA of the CDR3: TGTGCTAGCAGCTCCAGCGGGGGGGCCGCGGAGACCCAGTACTTC. The full variable domain, its missing parts supplied by reference TRBV7-7 and TRBJ2-5, is GAGVSQSPRYKVTKRGQDVTLRCDPISSHATLYWYQQALGQGPEFLTYFNYEAQPDKSGLPSDRFSAERPEGSISTLTIQRTEQRDSAMYRCASSSSGGAAETQYFGPGTRLLVL.

This chain connects TRBV3-1 (or the pseudogene TRBV3-2) to TRBJ1-1; no firm D call. The CDR3 is 14 amino acids. Trimming removed 0 bases at V and 10 bases at J, with 15 bases between. The germline gives CDR1 LGHDT, CDR2 YNNKEL (reference sequence). The CDR3, as DNA: TGTGCCAGCAGCCAAGAAGGATCCCCAACAGTAGCTTTCTTT. It yields the protein CASSQEGSPTVAFF.

The chain carries TRBV6-4 and TRBJ2-2; D might be TRBD2 (5 bases). Germline CDR1 reads MRHNA; CDR2 reads SNTAGT. Trimming took 4 bases from V and 4 from J, leaving 13 bases between them. The CDR3 extends over 15 amino acids. The CDR3: CASSGGPLGTGELFF. The CDR3 DNA reads TGTGCCAGCAGTGGAGGGCCCCTAGGCACCGGGGAGCTGTTTTTT.

The V call is TRBV15, the J call TRBJ1-6, with 7 positions matching TRBD1. Per germline, CDR1 LNHNV and CDR2 YYDKDF (reference sequence). The J segment lost 10 bases and the V segment lost 3 bases, leaving 15 bases of the junction unmatched. CDR3 size: 17 residues. DNA for the CDR3: TGTGCCACCAGCAGTAATATAGGGGGCGCAGACGGATCACCCCTCCACTTT. Translation gives CATSSNIGGADGSPLHF.

V is TRBV6-4 and J is TRBJ2-1, with D perhaps assigned TRBD1 or TRBD2 (6 bases each). This CDR3 is built from 15 residues. Germline loops: CDR1 MRHNA, CDR2 SNTAGT. Deletions cut 3 bases from V and 6 bases from J, with 15 bases between. The CDR3 sequence is CASSEGKGGGNEQFF. CDR3 DNA: TGTGCCAGCAGTGAGGGTAAAGGAGGGGGCAATGAGCAGTTCTTC.

This clone was seen a single time. The chain employs TRBV6-5 and TRBJ1-1; D gene uncertain. Trimming stripped 6 bases from V and 1 base from J, with 9 bases between. The CDR3 sequence is 13 residues long. The germline CDR1 and CDR2 sequences are MNHEY and SVGAGI. The CDR3 bases are TGTGCCAGCAGCACCGGGAGGAACACTGAAGCTTTCTTT. Its protein is CASSTGRNTEAFF.

The chain is built from TRBV6-1 and TRBJ2-7; D might be TRBD1 or TRBD2, each matching 6 bases. This CDR3 contains 15 residues. V shed 0 bases and J shed 3 bases, with 12 bases lying between them. The germline V gene has CDR1 MNHNS and CDR2 SASEGT. The CDR3 loop is CASSEASGANYEQYF. CDR3 DNA sequence: TGTGCCAGCAGTGAAGCGTCGGGGGCGAACTACGAGCAGTACTTC.

The V gene is TRBV24-1, the J gene TRBJ1-2; the D is unclear. Trimming stripped 6 bases from V and 2 bases from J, with 6 bases between. Germline V lookup: CDR1 KGHDR, CDR2 SFDVKD. CDR3 length: 12 residues. In nucleotides, the CDR3 is TGTGCCACCAGTTTAGGGAACTATGGCTACACCTTC. Amino acids: CATSLGNYGYTF.

With regard to this clone: Sequence at one end of the junction differs from germline and may be a read error. The CDR3 spells CASSPTGSTDMQYF. The CDR3 DNA reads as TGTGCCAGCTCTCCGACAGGGAGCACAGATATGCAGTATTTT. V gene TRBV9 combines with J gene TRBJ2-3; 7 nucleotides line up with TRBD1. The CDR3 sequence is 14 residues long. CDR1 and CDR2 (germline): SGDLS, YYNGEE.

This chain joins TRBV24-1 and TRBJ2-1; the match to TRBD2 covers 8 bases. V lost 4 bases to trimming and J lost 6 bases; unmatched junction nucleotides: 10. Per the germline V gene, CDR1 is KGHDR and CDR2 is SFDVKD. This CDR3 contains 16 residues. The CDR3: CATSDQSGGLPNEQFF. For the CDR3, the DNA is TGTGCCACCAGTGACCAAAGCGGGGGCCTTCCCAATGAGCAGTTCTTC.

CDR3 region: CASSEQGAGNNEQFF. The CDR3 region has the DNA TGTGCCAGCAGCGAACAGGGGGCTGGGAACAATGAGCAGTTCTTC. The chain links TRBV13 to TRBJ2-1; 9 bases fit TRBD1. Germline V gene sequence: CDR1 PRHDT, CDR2 FYEKMQ (reference sequence). This CDR3 has 15 residues. V shed 5 bases, J shed 5 bases, and the junction held 7 bases outside the gene matches.

This sequence joins TRBV5-6 and TRBJ2-2; D may be TRBD2 (5 bases). Between the trimmed V and J ends, which lost 0 bases and 1 base, there was a span of 7 bases. In germline, CDR1 is SGHDT, CDR2 YYEEEE. The CDR3 spans 15 residues. CDR3: CASSLGGGNTGELFF. CDR3 bases: TGTGCCAGCAGCTTGGGAGGAGGGAACACCGGGGAGCTGTTTTTT.

The V gene is TRBV30, the J gene TRBJ1-6; tentatively, D is TRBD1 (6 bases). V shed 5 bases and J shed 6 bases, with 11 bases lying between them. CDR1 GTSNPN and CDR2 SVGIG come from the germline V gene (reference sequence). The CDR3 has 13 amino acids. As DNA, the CDR3 is TGTGCCTGGTCACAGGGTCCTAATTCACCCCTCCACTTT. Translating gives CAWSQGPNSPLHF.

This chain uses TRBV28 with TRBJ2-1; a possible D gene is TRBD1 (5 bases). With 5 bases removed from V and 1 base from J, the gap between germline ends came to 9 bases. Germline V gene sequence: CDR1 MDHEN, CDR2 SYDVKM. This CDR3 has 14 residues. The CDR3 bases are TGTGCCAGCAGTCGACAGTGGTCCTACAATGAGCAGTTCTTC. Amino acid sequence: CASSRQWSYNEQFF.

V and J are TRBV10-1 and TRBJ1-1; D ambiguous. Between the trimmed V and J ends, which lost 6 bases and 3 bases, there was a span of 20 bases. Germline CDR1 and CDR2: WNHNN and SYGVQD (reference sequence). The CDR3 is 16 residues long. CDR3 sequence (DNA): TGCGCCAGCAGCCTCATAGGGTCAGCGTGGGACACTGAAGCTTTCTTT. Its protein is CASSLIGSAWDTEAFF.

This clone was counted once. This chain connects TRBV4-1 to TRBJ1-4, with 7 bases that match TRBD1. Unmatched junction bases numbered 7, after V lost 3 bases and J lost 6 bases. CDR1 and CDR2 (germline): MGHRA, YSYEKL. This CDR3 region has 15 residues. The CDR3 here is CASSHPGQTHEKLFF. The CDR3 nucleotides are TGCGCCAGCAGCCATCCGGGACAGACTCATGAAAAACTGTTTTTT.

The chain employs TRBV28 and TRBJ1-2, with D hard to call. V lost 3 bases and J lost 5, with 13 bases in between. The CDR3 totals 14 residues. The V gene's germline CDR1 is MDHEN and CDR2 SYDVKM. The CDR3 region is CASSFGPGYYGYTF. CDR3 bases: TGTGCCAGCAGTTTTGGGCCAGGTTATTATGGCTACACCTTC.